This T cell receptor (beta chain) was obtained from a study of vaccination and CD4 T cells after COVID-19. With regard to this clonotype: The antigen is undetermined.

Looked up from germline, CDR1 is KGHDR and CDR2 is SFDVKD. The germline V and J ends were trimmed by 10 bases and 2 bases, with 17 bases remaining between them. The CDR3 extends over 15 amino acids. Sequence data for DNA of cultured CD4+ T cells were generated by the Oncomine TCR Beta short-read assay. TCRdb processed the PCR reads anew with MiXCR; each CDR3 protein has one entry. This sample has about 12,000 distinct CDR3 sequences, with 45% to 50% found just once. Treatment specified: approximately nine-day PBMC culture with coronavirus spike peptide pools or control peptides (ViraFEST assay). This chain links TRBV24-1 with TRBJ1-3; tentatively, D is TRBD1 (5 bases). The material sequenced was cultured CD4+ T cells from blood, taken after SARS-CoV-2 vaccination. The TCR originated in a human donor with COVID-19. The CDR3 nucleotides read TGTGCCACAAGACAGCGTTGGCTGCCTGGAAACACCATATATTTT. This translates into CATRQRWLPGNTIYF.